Shown below are 20 T cell receptor beta chains from a single sample sequenced in a study of cytomegalovirus exposure and HLA in healthy donors. The assay was immunoSEQ multiplex PCR, and TCRdb's table has in-frame clones only and misses some. This table has approximately 70,000 clones, about 94% appearing once. The material sequenced was PBMCs. All receptors derive from a woman between 18 and 29 years old in good health and CMV-seronegative.

The chain recombines TRBV4-1 with TRBJ1-3; D gene unclear. Trimming left V 4 bases short and J 0 bases short, with 7 bases between. This CDR3 has 14 residues. The V gene's germline CDR1 is MGHRA and CDR2 YSYEKL. The CDR3 coding sequence is TGCGCCAGCAGCCGAGGCGACTCTGGAAACACCATATATTTT. Translation gives CASSRGDSGNTIYF.

The chain recombines TRBV19 with TRBJ1-6, with D possibly being TRBD1 (5 bases). Germline assignment: CDR1 LNHDA and CDR2 SQIVND (reference sequence). V lost 4 bases and J lost 10, with 14 bases in between. The length of the CDR3 is 14 residues. The DNA for the CDR3 is TGTGCCAGTAGTACAGGGTCCTACAACTCACCCCTCCACTTT. It translates to CASSTGSYNSPLHF.

The CDR3 nucleotides are TGTGCCAGCAGCTCGCGACTAGCGGGAGCTTCGGGGGAGCTGTTTTTT. It yields the protein CASSSRLAGASGELFF. The chain couples TRBV9 to TRBJ2-2; 12 positions match TRBD2. This CDR3 region has 16 residues. J gave up 8 bases and V 4 bases, and 9 bases lay outside the gene matches. The germline CDR1 and CDR2 sequences are SGDLS and YYNGEE.

The gene calls are TRBV28 and TRBJ1-1; D is ambiguous. Trimming pared 4 bases from V and 4 bases from J, leaving 13 bases between. The CDR3 loop spans 14 amino acids. Germline V gene lookup returns CDR1 MDHEN and CDR2 SYDVKM. CDR3 region: CASSYASDGTEAFF. The CDR3 DNA reads as TGTGCCAGCAGTTACGCCAGCGATGGCACTGAAGCTTTCTTT.

The gene calls are TRBV5-8 and TRBJ2-1; TRBD1 matches 11 bases. Unmatched junction bases numbered 6, after V lost 4 bases and J lost 9 bases. CDR3 length: 14 amino acids. CDR1 SGHTS and CDR2 YDEGEE come from the germline V gene. This CDR3 reads CASSPGQGGSEQFF. CDR3 coding DNA: TGTGCCAGCAGCCCGGGACAGGGGGGAAGTGAGCAGTTCTTC.

V usage is TRBV6-6 and J usage is TRBJ2-7; tentative D call: TRBD1 (7 bases). CDR3 length equals 15 residues. From germline, CDR1 is MNHNY and CDR2 SVGAGI (reference sequence). Trimming removed 4 bases from V and 7 bases from J, with 20 bases in between. CDR3 nucleotide sequence: TGTGCCAGCAGTTCAGGGGGGATTGCGTCAAATGAGCAGTACTTC. Its translation: CASSSGGIASNEQYF.

The chain joins TRBV7-9 to TRBJ2-7, with 7 nucleotides matching TRBD2. The V and J ends lost 4 bases and 0 bases, in that order; junction bases with no gene match: 6. Germline CDR1 reads SEHNR; CDR2 reads FQNEAQ (reference sequence). The CDR3 runs to 15 residues. This CDR3 reads CASSSVGGSSYEQYF. The CDR3, as DNA: TGTGCCAGCAGCTCCGTGGGGGGGTCCTCCTACGAGCAGTACTTC.

This CDR3 reads CASRLAGDTGELFF. DNA of the CDR3: TGTGCCAGCAGACTAGCGGGAGACACCGGGGAGCTGTTTTTT. The gene calls are TRBV6-4 and TRBJ2-2, with 11 positions matching TRBD2. V gave up 6 bases and J gave up 3 bases; unmatched junction bases: 0. The CDR3 loop spans 14 amino acids. CDR1 MRHNA and CDR2 SNTAGT come from the germline V gene.

The chain is built from TRBV9 and TRBJ2-1, with D maybe TRBD1 (6 bases). The length of the CDR3 is 12 residues. Germline-derived CDR1 and CDR2 are SGDLS and YYNGEE. The germline V and J ends were trimmed by 2 bases and 7 bases, with 7 bases remaining between them. CDR3 in amino acids: CASSVQGNEQFF. CDR3 in DNA: TGTGCCAGCAGCGTCCAGGGGAATGAGCAGTTCTTC.

V gene TRBV5-1 combines with J gene TRBJ2-1, with D possibly matching TRBD1 (5 bases). This CDR3 is 16 amino acids long. The V and J ends lost 2 bases and 0 bases respectively, with 12 bases between them. Germline V gene lookup returns CDR1 SGHRS and CDR2 YFSETQ. Here the CDR3 DNA reads TGCGCCAGCAGCTTTCCGGTCGACAGCTCCTACAATGAGCAGTTCTTC. Protein product: CASSFPVDSSYNEQFF.

The genes are TRBV5-1 and TRBJ2-3; D ambiguous. Germline CDR1 is SGHRS and CDR2 is YFSETQ. There are 13 residues in the CDR3. Trimming removed 2 bases from V and 2 bases from J, with 6 bases in between. The CDR3 sequence: CASSFQDTDTQYF. CDR3 sequence (DNA): TGCGCCAGCAGCTTCCAGGACACAGATACGCAGTATTTT. Looking up the rest from reference TRBV5-1 and TRBJ2-3 gives the full variable domain: KAGVTQTPRYLIKTRGQQVTLSCSPISGHRSVSWYQQTPGQGLQFLFEYFSETQRNKGNFPGRFSGRQFSNSRSEMNVSTLELGDSALYLCASSFQDTDTQYFGPGTRLTVL.

V is TRBV13 and J is TRBJ2-3, with 10 bases aligning to TRBD2. The germline CDR1 and CDR2 sequences are PRHDT and FYEKMQ (reference sequence). V lost 1 base, J lost 3 bases, and 4 bases stayed unmatched. The CDR3 is 16 residues long. For the CDR3, the DNA is TGTGCCAGCAGCTTAGAGCTAGCGGGAGAGACAGATACGCAGTATTTT. As protein: CASSLELAGETDTQYF.

J is TRBJ1-4 and V is TRBV27; tentative D call: TRBD1 (5 bases). The germline gives CDR1 MNHEY, CDR2 SMNVEV (reference sequence). V shed 10 bases and J shed 6 bases, with 12 bases lying between them. The CDR3 totals 12 residues. CDR3 in amino acids: CAIGDWDEKLFF. CDR3 DNA sequence: TGTGCCATCGGGGACTGGGATGAAAAACTGTTTTTT.

V gene TRBV9 combines with J gene TRBJ2-2, with D maybe TRBD2 (6 bases). With 3 bases removed from V and 6 bases from J, the gap between germline ends came to 6 bases. Germline values: CDR1 SGDLS, CDR2 YYNGEE. The CDR3 loop spans 12 amino acids. For the CDR3, the DNA is TGTGCCAGCAGCGGGGGGGCCGGGGAGCTGTTTTTT. This codes for CASSGGAGELFF.

The J gene is TRBJ2-1, the V gene TRBV9, with 9 nucleotides matching TRBD2. The V segment lost 0 bases and the J segment 9 bases; nucleotides outside the gene matches: 7. CDR3 length: 15 amino acids. Germline V gene data show CDR1 as SGDLS and CDR2 as YYNGEE. The CDR3 sequence is CASSVGLAGSFEQFF. The CDR3, as DNA: TGTGCCAGCAGCGTAGGCCTAGCGGGGTCCTTTGAGCAGTTCTTC.

This chain uses TRBV7-9 with TRBJ1-1; 9 bases match TRBD1. From germline, CDR1 is SEHNR and CDR2 FQNEAQ (reference sequence). J lost 4 bases, V lost 5 bases, and 17 bases had no gene match. The CDR3 runs to 18 residues. The CDR3 DNA follows: TGTGCCAGCAGCCCCCTGGCGGGACAGGGCTATTTAAGCACTGAAGCTTTCTTT. Its translation is CASSPLAGQGYLSTEAFF.

This clone is a singleton in its sample. The chain combines TRBV28 with TRBJ1-1, with TRBD1 matching over 11 bases. V gave up 5 bases and J gave up 4 bases; unmatched junction bases: 9. The length of the CDR3 is 16 residues. Germline V gene data show CDR1 as MDHEN and CDR2 as SYDVKM. This CDR3 is CASSPWTGGVGTEAFF. Here the CDR3 DNA reads TGTGCCAGCAGTCCCTGGACAGGGGGCGTTGGCACTGAAGCTTTCTTT.

This chain links TRBV11-1 with TRBJ2-7, with D tentatively TRBD1 (6 bases). CDR3 length equals 14 residues. Trimming took off 7 bases at V and 7 bases at J, with 20 bases between the two ends. The germline gives CDR1 SGHAT, CDR2 FQDESV (reference sequence). The CDR3 sequence: CASTRTQGSGEQYF. CDR3 bases: TGTGCCAGCACCCGCACGCAGGGGTCGGGTGAGCAGTACTTC.

The chain is built from TRBV2 and TRBJ1-4; no definite D call. This CDR3 is built from 14 residues. V lost 7 bases, J lost 3 bases, and 12 bases lay in between. Germline CDR1 reads SNHLY; CDR2 reads FYNNEI. The CDR3 loop is CASMVLEANEKLFF. CDR3 nucleotide sequence: TGTGCCAGCATGGTACTGGAGGCTAATGAAAAACTGTTTTTT. Based on the CDR3 plus reference TRBV2 and TRBJ1-4, the full variable domain is EPEVTQTPSHQVTQMGQEVILRCVPISNHLYFYWYRQILGQKVEFLVSFYNNEISEKSEIFDDQFSVERPDGSNFTLKIRSTKLEDSAMYFCASMVLEANEKLFFGSGTQLSVL.

The chain carries TRBV2 and TRBJ2-7; TRBD2 might be the D (5 bases). The germline CDR1 and CDR2 sequences are SNHLY and FYNNEI. The CDR3 is made up of 14 amino acids. Trimming pared 1 base from V and 3 bases from J, leaving 10 bases between. CDR3 residues: CASSEGGGIYEQYF. CDR3 DNA: TGTGCCAGCAGTGAAGGTGGAGGAATCTACGAGCAGTACTTC.